These T cell receptor beta chains were read from a single sample in a study of T-cell reconstitution after alpha-beta-depleted transplantation in children. TCRdb processed the PCR reads anew with MiXCR; each CDR3 protein has one entry. Here the sample spans some 830,000 distinct CDR3 sequences, less than 20% being singletons. Sequenced material: PBMCs, mostly from graft donor cells, taken 360 days after TCRalphabeta/CD19-depleted stem cell transplant. The source is a male patient younger than 18 who had a stem cell transplant for acute lymphoblastic leukemia, so the T cells may come from the graft donor. Each CDR3 is given with its conserved first and last residue. A D gene is named only where the DNA matches it firmly. Rows give clone size only sometimes, using once, few, many, or a class for an expanded clone.

j_call clone_size d_call v_call cdr3_aa cdr3_nt
TRBJ2-1 many TRBD2 TRBV4-1 CASSHPTSDEQFF TGCGCCAGCAGCCATCCAACTAGCGATGAGCAGTTCTTC
TRBJ1-1 few TRBD1 TRBV5-1 CASSLEGTGPGNTEAFF TGCGCCAGCAGCTTGGAGGGGACAGGGCCGGGGAACACTGAAGCTTTCTTT
TRBJ2-2 few - TRBV9 CASSTWRGRGTGELFF TGTGCCAGCAGCACGTGGCGGGGGCGCGGAACCGGGGAGCTGTTTTTT
TRBJ2-5 - TRBD2 TRBV29-1 CSVGGSASGRAKETQYF TGCAGCGTTGGGGGTAGCGCTAGCGGGAGGGCCAAGGAGACCCAGTACTTC
TRBJ2-3 many TRBD1 TRBV6-5 CASSWTGGADTQYF TGTGCCAGCAGTTGGACAGGGGGCGCGGATACGCAGTATTTT
TRBJ1-1 - - TRBV3-1 CASSQDLRQVEGRTTEAFF TGTGCCAGCAGCCAAGATCTTCGACAAGTGGAAGGGCGAACCACTGAAGCTTTCTTT
TRBJ1-1 few - TRBV10-3 CAISARRQPTEAFF TGTGCCATCAGTGCCCGACGGCAGCCCACTGAAGCTTTCTTT
TRBJ2-1 few - TRBV19 CASSFRVYNEQFF TGTGCCAGTAGCTTTAGGGTGTACAATGAGCAGTTCTTC
TRBJ2-1 many TRBD2 TRBV29-1 CSADTSGINNEQFF TGCAGCGCCGACACTAGCGGCATCAACAATGAGCAGTTCTTC
TRBJ1-1 many - TRBV11-3 CASSSGAWTEAFF TGTGCCAGCAGCTCCGGGGCATGGACTGAAGCTTTCTTT
TRBJ1-2 many - TRBV10-3 CAISDGGYAYGYTF TGTGCCATCAGTGATGGAGGGTACGCATATGGCTACACCTTC
TRBJ2-7 - - TRBV5-6 CASSWVGRAYEQYF TGTGCCAGCAGCTGGGTTGGCAGGGCCTACGAGCAGTACTTC
TRBJ2-1 - - TRBV12-3/TRBV12-4 CASSSSAWGYNEQFF TGTGCCAGCAGTTCTTCAGCATGGGGCTACAATGAGCAGTTCTTC
TRBJ2-7 few TRBD1 TRBV20-1 CSARDPGTAIYEQYF TGCAGTGCTAGAGATCCTGGGACAGCTATCTACGAGCAGTACTTC
TRBJ2-7 few TRBD1 TRBV9 CASSVRGQGSYEQYF TGTGCCAGCAGCGTAAGGGGACAGGGCTCCTACGAGCAGTACTTC
TRBJ2-7 - TRBD2 TRBV4-1 CASSQDKAGLYEQYF TGCGCCAGCAGCCAAGATAAAGCGGGACTCTACGAGCAGTACTTC
TRBJ2-7 few TRBD1 TRBV9 CASSVGGTGIYEQYF TGTGCCAGCAGCGTAGGGGGGACAGGGATTTACGAGCAGTACTTC
TRBJ2-7 - - TRBV15 CATSRDRGRRNF TGTGCCACCAGCAGAGATCGAGGACGGAGAAACTTC
TRBJ2-1 few - TRBV18 CASSPSHKGRYNEQFF TGTGCCAGCTCACCAAGTCACAAGGGGCGGTACAATGAGCAGTTCTTC
TRBJ1-2 - TRBD1 TRBV7-9 CASSSGQGELYGYTF TGTGCCAGCAGCTCGGGACAGGGAGAGCTTTACGGCTACACCTTC
TRBJ2-1 - - TRBV6-1 CASSPPSAFALGAYNEQFF TGTGCCAGCAGTCCTCCCTCCGCTTTTGCTCTGGGGGCCTACAATGAGCAGTTCTTC
TRBJ2-7 - - TRBV29-1 CSVGPGPAYEQYF TGCAGCGTTGGGCCAGGGCCTGCCTACGAGCAGTACTTC
TRBJ2-4 many - TRBV12-3/TRBV12-4 CASSSGLAPKNIQYF TGTGCCAGCAGTTCGGGCCTCGCACCCAAAAACATTCAGTACTTC
TRBJ2-5 few TRBD2 TRBV20-1 CSVAGLQETQYF TGCAGTGTAGCGGGGCTCCAAGAGACCCAGTACTTC
TRBJ2-2 - TRBD1 TRBV20-1 CSARNLQGTLGTGELFF TGCAGTGCTAGAAACCTACAGGGGACCCTAGGCACCGGGGAGCTGTTTTTT
TRBJ2-1 few TRBD2 TRBV5-1 CASSLPGLADPNEQFF TGCGCCAGCAGCTTACCGGGACTAGCGGACCCCAATGAGCAGTTCTTC
TRBJ2-7 few TRBD2 TRBV18 CASSITSGATYEQYF TGTGCCAGCTCAATTACTAGCGGAGCGACCTACGAGCAGTACTTC
TRBJ1-2 few - TRBV6-5 CASSGRDYGYTF TGTGCCAGCAGTGGGAGGGACTATGGCTACACCTTC
TRBJ2-7 - - TRBV27 CASSFKNPVEQYF TGTGCCAGCAGTTTCAAGAATCCGGTCGAGCAGTACTTC
TRBJ1-6 few - TRBV20-1 CSATFLSLGSYNSPLHF TGCAGTGCTACCTTTCTGAGTTTGGGCTCCTATAATTCACCCCTCCACTTT
TRBJ1-2 - TRBD1 TRBV29-1 CSVIRGGREGYTF TGCAGCGTGATCAGGGGGGGACGTGAAGGCTACACCTTC
TRBJ2-7 - - TRBV27 CASSLFGQTTSYEQYF TGTGCCAGCAGTTTGTTCGGACAGACAACCTCCTACGAGCAGTACTTC
TRBJ2-7 - TRBD2 TRBV6-1 CASASGGGRDEQYF TGTGCCAGCGCCTCGGGTGGCGGGAGGGACGAGCAGTACTTC
TRBJ2-1 - TRBD2 TRBV14 CASSFDGRGNKFF TGTGCCAGCAGCTTCGACGGGAGGGGAAATAAGTTCTTC
TRBJ2-7 few TRBD2 TRBV29-1 CSGLLAGVGNEQYF TGCAGCGGCCTATTAGCGGGAGTAGGCAACGAGCAGTACTTC
TRBJ2-7 few - TRBV5-1 CASSRDTGTRYEQYF TGCGCCAGCAGCCGGGATACCGGGACACGATACGAGCAGTACTTC
TRBJ2-7 - - TRBV9 CASSVELEGSAYEQYF TGTGCCAGCAGCGTAGAATTGGAAGGCAGTGCCTACGAGCAGTACTTC
TRBJ2-3 - TRBD1 TRBV7-9 CASSSDRPHTDTQYF TGTGCCAGCAGCTCGGACAGGCCCCACACAGATACGCAGTATTTT
TRBJ2-1 many - TRBV20-1 CSARDGQRDGEQFF TGCAGTGCTAGAGATGGACAGCGGGACGGTGAGCAGTTCTTC
TRBJ1-2 - TRBD1 TRBV7-2 CASSTNRGSNYGYTF TGTGCCAGCAGCACTAACAGGGGTTCCAACTATGGCTACACCTTC
TRBJ2-7 - - TRBV7-9 CASSFTTHYEQYF TGTGCCAGCAGCTTCACGACCCACTACGAGCAGTACTTC
TRBJ1-5 - TRBD1 TRBV6-5 CASSRLQGLFGYDQPQHF TGTGCCAGCAGCCGTTTACAGGGGTTATTTGGTTACGATCAGCCCCAGCATTTT
TRBJ2-1 many - TRBV20-1 CSAPQGPLTRDNEQFF TGCAGTGCTCCTCAAGGGCCTTTGACAAGAGACAATGAGCAGTTCTTC
TRBJ1-2 few TRBD1 TRBV4-1 CASSQETRGPYGYTF TGCGCCAGCAGCCAAGAGACCAGGGGGCCCTATGGCTACACCTTC
TRBJ2-1 few TRBD2 TRBV6-1 CASTGSIVGASGNEQFF TGTGCCAGCACGGGATCTATCGTTGGGGCTAGCGGCAATGAGCAGTTCTTC
TRBJ2-2 few - TRBV12-3/TRBV12-4 CASRTAGLTGELFF TGTGCCAGCAGGACGGCGGGGCTCACCGGGGAGCTGTTTTTT
TRBJ2-1 few TRBD2 TRBV11-1 CASSLARVSPSLTSGRGGEQFF TGTGCCAGCAGCTTAGCCAGGGTTTCTCCCTCGTTGACTAGCGGGAGGGGTGGTGAGCAGTTCTTC
TRBJ1-5 - - TRBV16 CASSSRLVSRVQLF TGTGCCAGCAGCTCGAGACTGGTGAGTCGGGTCCAGCTTTTT
TRBJ1-4 - - TRBV25-1 CASSEFKTADLFATNEKLFF TGTGCCAGCAGTGAATTCAAGACAGCCGACCTTTTTGCAACTAATGAAAAACTGTTTTTT
TRBJ2-7 - - TRBV29-1 CSVEKLEATRPEQYF TGCAGCGTTGAGAAATTGGAGGCAACGAGACCCGAGCAGTACTTC
TRBJ1-1 - - TRBV27 CASSRSPRTMNTEAFF TGTGCCAGCAGTCGGTCCCCGCGGACCATGAACACTGAAGCTTTCTTT
TRBJ2-1 - TRBD2 TRBV12-3/TRBV12-4 CASSPSGSGYNEQFF TGTGCCAGCAGTCCGAGCGGGAGTGGCTACAATGAGCAGTTCTTC
TRBJ2-5 few - TRBV11-2 CASSLPWATQYF TGTGCCAGCAGCCTCCCGTGGGCGACCCAGTACTTC